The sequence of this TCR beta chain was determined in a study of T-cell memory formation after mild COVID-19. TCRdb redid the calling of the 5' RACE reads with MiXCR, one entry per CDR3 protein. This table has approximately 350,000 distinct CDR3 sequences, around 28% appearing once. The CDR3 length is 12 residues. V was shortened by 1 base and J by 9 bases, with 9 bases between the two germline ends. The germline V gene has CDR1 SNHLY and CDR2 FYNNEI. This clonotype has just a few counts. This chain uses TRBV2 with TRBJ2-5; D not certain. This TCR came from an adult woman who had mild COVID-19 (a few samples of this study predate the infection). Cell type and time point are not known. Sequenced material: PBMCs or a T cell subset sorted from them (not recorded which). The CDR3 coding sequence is TGTGCCAGCAGTGAAGGTGGAACCTCCCAGTACTTC. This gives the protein CASSEGGTSQYF.